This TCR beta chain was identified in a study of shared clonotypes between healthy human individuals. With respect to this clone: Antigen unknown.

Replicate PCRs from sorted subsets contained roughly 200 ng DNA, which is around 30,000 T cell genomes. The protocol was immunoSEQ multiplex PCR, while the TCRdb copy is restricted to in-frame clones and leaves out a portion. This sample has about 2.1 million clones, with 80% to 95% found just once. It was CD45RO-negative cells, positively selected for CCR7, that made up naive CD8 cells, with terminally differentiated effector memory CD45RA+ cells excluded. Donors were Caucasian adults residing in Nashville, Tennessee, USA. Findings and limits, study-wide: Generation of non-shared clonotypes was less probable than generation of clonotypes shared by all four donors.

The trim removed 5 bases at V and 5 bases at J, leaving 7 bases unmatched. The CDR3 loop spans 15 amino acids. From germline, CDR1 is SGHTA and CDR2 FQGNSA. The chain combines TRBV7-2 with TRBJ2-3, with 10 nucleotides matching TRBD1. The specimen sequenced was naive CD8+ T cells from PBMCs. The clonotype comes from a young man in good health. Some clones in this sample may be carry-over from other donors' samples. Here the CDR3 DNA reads TGTGCCAGCAGCCCGGACAGGGGGGCGAAAGATACGCAGTATTTT. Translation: CASSPDRGAKDTQYF.